These 32 T cell receptor beta chains were all obtained from the same sample, sequenced in a study of T cells in women clearing cervical HPV infection. TCRdb's table, derived via immunoSEQ multiplex PCR, lists solely in-frame clones and lacks some. The table lists 40,000 to 55,000 clones. The source material was blood buffy coat. The receptors here all came from a woman aged 18 to 75 with a cervical HPV16 infection that either progressed to CIN3+ or cleared (not recorded which).

Comment on this clone: The observed sequence ends 3 residues before the CDR3 terminus, with the missing tail filled in from the germline J gene. The genes are TRBV5-1 and TRBJ1-4; TRBD1 is a possible D gene (5 bases). The CDR3 sequence is 15 residues long. Trimming took off 4 bases at V and 3 bases at J, with 13 bases between the two ends. Germline-derived CDR1 and CDR2 are SGHRS and YFSETQ. The DNA read from the CDR3 is TGCGCCAGCAGCATGTTAGGGGCCCCTAATGAAAAA. It encodes CASSMLGAPNEK. The CDR3, in full, reads CASSMLGAPNEKLFF.

On this clone: One end of the junction varies from germline; a read error may be responsible. The CDR3 end lies 3 residues beyond the end of the read and is filled in from the germline J gene. The identical CDR3 is also encoded by other nucleotide sequences in the sample. The chain is built from TRBV2 and TRBJ1-3; possibly TRBD1 for D (5 bases). This CDR3 contains 12 residues. CDR1 is SNHLY, CDR2 FYNNEI, per germline. CDR3 DNA (partial): TGTGCCAGCATGGGGGGTGGAAACACA. Its translation: CASMGGGNT. The entire CDR3 is CASMGGGNTIYF.

Regarding this clone: The CDR3 goes on 3 residues after the read ends, and that part is filled in from the germline J gene. The gene calls are TRBV2 and TRBJ2-1; 14 positions agree with TRBD2. V lost 8 bases, J lost 9 bases, and 3 bases stayed unmatched. Germline V lookup: CDR1 SNHLY, CDR2 FYNNEI. CDR3 length: 13 amino acids. The sequenced CDR3 bases are TGTGCCAGCCAGGGACTAGCGGGGGCTGAG. Translation gives CASQGLAGAE. The full CDR3 reads CASQGLAGAEQFF.

Regarding this clone: The read gets to within 3 residues of the CDR3 end, and the germline J gene fills in the rest. This chain uses TRBV12-3 or TRBV12-4 with TRBJ2-2, with 10 bases that match TRBD1. J gave up 2 bases and V 5 bases, and 5 bases lay outside the gene matches. The CDR3 loop spans 16 amino acids. CDR3: CASSMGDRGNTGELFF. Partial CDR3 DNA: TGTGCCAGCAGTATGGGGGACAGGGGTAACACCGGGGAG.

In the case of this clone: Read data end 3 residues before the CDR3 end; the end is taken from the germline J gene. The chain couples TRBV10-2 to TRBJ2-3, with 9 positions matching TRBD1. This CDR3 spans 19 amino acids. Germline CDR1 WSHSY, CDR2 SAAADI. V trimming: 6 bases; J trimming: 0 bases; junction bases outside the gene matches: 16. CDR3 DNA (partial): TGCGCCAGCAGCCACGTGGACAGGGGATGGGTAGGGAGCACAGATACG. Translation: CASSHVDRGWVGSTDT. The complete CDR3 sequence is CASSHVDRGWVGSTDTQYF.

Regarding this clone: The read is 3 residues too short to cover the CDR3 end, so that end is filled in from the germline J gene. V is TRBV11-3 and J is TRBJ2-1; 7 bases are a match to TRBD1. Germline V CDR1 and CDR2: SGHNT, YENEEA. This CDR3 is 15 amino acids long. Germline trimming cut 2 bases from V and 1 base from J; bases unmatched to any gene: 2. The CDR3 loop reads CASSLTTGSYNEQFF. CDR3 bases read: TGTGCCAGCAGCTTAACGACAGGGTCCTACAATGAG.

Comment on this clone: Compared with germline, one end of the junction differs, possibly owing to a read error. The read falls 3 residues short of the CDR3 end, and the missing part is taken from the germline J gene. The V gene is TRBV18, the J gene TRBJ2-5; D perhaps matches TRBD1 (6 bases). The CDR3 consists of 12 residues. Per germline, CDR1 KGHSH and CDR2 LQKENI. The CDR3 sequence is CASLPQGQTQYF. The CDR3 bases that were read are TGTGCCAGCTTACCACAGGGTCAGACC.

Comments on this clone: Read data end 3 residues before the CDR3 end; the end is taken from the germline J gene. This chain links TRBV7-9 with TRBJ2-7; TRBD1 matches 7 bases. This CDR3 contains 15 residues. Germline CDR1 SEHNR, CDR2 FQNEAQ (reference sequence). J was trimmed by 0 bases and V by 5 bases; bases with no gene match: 7. CDR3 loop: CASSRRDSYSYEQYF. The sequenced part of the CDR3 DNA is TGTGCCAGCAGCCGCCGGGACAGCTACTCCTACGAG. Drawing the rest from reference TRBV7-9 and TRBJ2-7, the complete variable domain is DTGVSQNPRHKITKRGQNVTFRCDPISEHNRLYWYRQTLGQGPEFLTYFQNEAQLEKSRLLSDRFSAERPKGSFSTLEIQRTEQGDSAMYLCASSRRDSYSYEQYFGPGTRLTVT.

Regarding this clone: Sequencing ends 3 residues short of the CDR3 end; the germline J gene provides the rest. V usage is TRBV30 and J usage is TRBJ1-6; 8 bases line up with TRBD1. Germline CDR1 reads GTSNPN; CDR2 reads SVGIG (reference sequence). CDR3 length: 15 amino acids. Incomplete CDR3 DNA: TGTGCCTGGAGTTCCCCGGGACAGGCCCTACAGCCC. It codes for CAWSSPGQALQP. Given in full, the CDR3 is CAWSSPGQALQPLHF.

Details on this clone: Read coverage stops 3 residues before the CDR3 terminus; the germline J gene supplies the remainder. The gene calls are TRBV12-3 or TRBV12-4 and TRBJ2-7; TRBD1 matches at 7 bases. V lost 5 bases and J lost 2; bases outside the gene matches: 6. This CDR3 region has 14 residues. CDR3 DNA (partial): TGTGCCAGCAGTCCCCGGGACAGACCCTACGAG. Translated: CASSPRDRPYE. The whole CDR3 sequence is CASSPRDRPYEQYF.

A word on this clone: Read coverage stops 3 residues before the CDR3 terminus; the germline J gene supplies the remainder. The V call is TRBV29-1, the J call TRBJ2-1; TRBD1 matches 8 bases. V was clipped by 4 bases and J by 7 bases; unmatched bases: 6. The CDR3 spans 13 residues. The germline CDR1 and CDR2 sequences are SQVTM and ANQGSEA. The CDR3 bases that were read are TGCAGCGTTGGGAGAGACAGGGGTAATGAG. Translated: CSVGRDRGNE. The whole CDR3 region reads CSVGRDRGNEQFF.

To note about this clone: Read sequence stops 3 residues before the CDR3 end, and the germline J gene provides the missing end. The V call is TRBV2, the J call TRBJ2-3; TRBD2 aligns across 9 bases. The J segment lost 1 base and the V segment lost 2 bases, leaving 13 bases of the junction unmatched. CDR1 and CDR2 from the germline V gene are SNHLY and FYNNEI. The CDR3 length is 19 residues. The part of the CDR3 DNA that was read is TGTGCCAGCAGTGAATGGGTTCTGACGAGCGGGGGGCGCACAGATACG. Protein product: CASSEWVLTSGGRTDT. The full CDR3 sequence reads CASSEWVLTSGGRTDTQYF.

Worth noting for this clone: Read sequence stops 3 residues before the CDR3 end, and the germline J gene provides the missing end. V and J are TRBV3-1 (or the pseudogene TRBV3-2) and TRBJ2-3; 7 bases align to TRBD2. CDR1 is LGHDT, CDR2 YNNKEL, per germline (reference sequence). V gave up 1 base and J gave up 4 bases; unmatched junction bases: 2. The CDR3 is 14 residues long. The CDR3 bases that were read are TGTGCCAGCAGCCAAGCGGCGGGGGCAGATACG. Protein sequence: CASSQAAGADT. From start to end, the CDR3 is CASSQAAGADTQYF.

Details on this clone: The read halts 3 residues ahead of the CDR3 end, with the missing end drawn from the germline J gene. The V call is TRBV5-3, the J call TRBJ2-7; 7 bases fit TRBD1. TRBV5-3 is flagged as an ORF with uncertain function. The ends lost 4 bases at V and 5 bases at J; junction bases unmatched: 0. The CDR3 runs to 11 residues. CDR3 bases read: TGTGCCAGAAGCCAGGGGGACGAG. Translated, it gives CARSQGDE. The whole CDR3 sequence reads CARSQGDEQYF.

As concerns this clone: From the germline J gene comes the end of the CDR3, since the read stops 3 residues before it. V usage is TRBV5-4 and J usage is TRBJ2-3; TRBD2 aligns across 7 bases. Losses at the gene ends were 3 bases for V and 2 bases for J; bases not matched to a gene: 9. CDR1 SGHNT and CDR2 YYREEE come from the germline V gene (reference sequence). The CDR3 is 16 residues long. The DNA read from the CDR3 is TGTGCCAGCAGCTCCTATTCGCGGGGGACCACAGATACG. Its protein product is CASSSYSRGTTDT. The CDR3 reads in full as CASSSYSRGTTDTQYF.

A note on this clone: The read terminates 3 residues ahead of where the CDR3 ends, so the germline J gene completes it. The rearrangement uses TRBV20-1 and TRBJ2-1; weak D call: TRBD2 (6 bases). This CDR3 has 16 residues. Deletions cut 3 bases from V and 0 bases from J, with 15 bases between. Germline values: CDR1 DFQATT, CDR2 SNEGSKA (reference sequence). CDR3 loop: CSARDPTRPSYNEQFF. The sequenced CDR3 bases are TGCAGTGCTAGGGACCCGACTAGGCCCTCCTACAATGAG.

As concerns this clone: The read gets to within 3 residues of the CDR3 end, and the germline J gene fills in the rest. At the DNA level, this CDR3 is encoded by other sequences in the same sample as well. This chain links TRBV5-4 with TRBJ1-2; a possible D gene is TRBD1 (6 bases). Looked up from germline, CDR1 is SGHNT and CDR2 is YYREEE (reference sequence). The V and J ends lost 4 bases and 0 bases respectively, with 13 bases between them. The CDR3 has 15 amino acids. CDR3 protein: CASSTNRDSNYGYTF. CDR3 DNA, as far as it was read: TGTGCCAGCAGCACCAACAGGGATTCTAACTATGGC.

With respect to this clone: At one of its ends the junction is not consistent with the germline gene, which may arise from a read error. The read stops 3 residues short of the end of the CDR3; the missing end is completed from the germline J gene. Other DNA sequences in the sample encode the same CDR3. This rearrangement joins TRBV7-9 to TRBJ1-3; the D gene is possibly TRBD1 (5 bases). This CDR3 is 12 amino acids long. In germline, CDR1 is SEHNR, CDR2 FQNEAQ (reference sequence). Partial CDR3 DNA: TGTGCCAGCACCACGCAGGGAAACACG. Translation gives CASTTQGNT. The whole CDR3 sequence reads CASTTQGNTIYF.

About this clone: Germline and junction disagree at one end, which may indicate a read error. The CDR3 end falls 3 residues outside the read, so it is completed with the germline J gene. The gene calls are TRBV19 and TRBJ1-5, with 10 bases that match TRBD1. This CDR3 region has 15 residues. CDR1 LNHDA and CDR2 SQIVND come from the germline V gene (reference sequence). The CDR3 bases that were read are TGTGCTAGTACAAGGACAGGGGGTTTCAATCAGCCC. The encoded protein is CASTRTGGFNQP. The CDR3 in its entirety is CASTRTGGFNQPQHF. The full variable domain, rest sourced from reference TRBV19 and TRBJ1-5, is DGGITQSPKYLFRKEGQNVTLSCEQNLNHDAMYWYRQDPGQGLRLIYYSQIVNDFQKGDIAEGYSVSREKKESFPLTVTSAQKNPTAFYLCASTRTGGFNQPQHFGDGTRLSIL.

A word on this clone: The read comes to an end 3 residues before the CDR3 does, leaving the germline J gene to fill in the end. This sequence joins TRBV19 and TRBJ1-2; D ambiguous. This CDR3 is 14 amino acids long. Germline loops: CDR1 LNHDA, CDR2 SQIVND (reference sequence). Trimming took 0 bases from V and 4 from J, leaving 9 bases between them. The covered CDR3 bases are TGTGCCAGTAGTATAGATTTTACAGTCTATGGC. Translation: CASSIDFTVYG. The whole CDR3 sequence is CASSIDFTVYGYTF.

With respect to this clone: Read coverage stops 3 residues before the CDR3 terminus; the germline J gene supplies the remainder. J is TRBJ1-4 and V is TRBV7-2; D is unclear. The CDR3 consists of 14 residues. Germline CDR1 reads SGHTA; CDR2 reads FQGNSA. CDR3 DNA (partial): TGTGCCAGCAGCTTAGATGTCGGCGGATCACCA. Its translation is CASSLDVGGSP. The whole CDR3 reads CASSLDVGGSPLFF. The full variable domain, in which reference TRBV7-2 and TRBJ1-4 provide the parts outside the CDR3, is GAGVSQSPSNKVTEKGKDVELRCDPISGHTALYWYRQSLGQGLEFLIYFQGNSAPDKSGLPSDRFSAERTGGSVSTLTIQRTQQEDSAVYLCASSLDVGGSPLFFGSGTQLSVL.

A word on this clone: The sequenced fragment ends 3 residues before the CDR3 boundary, so the rest is inferred from the germline J gene. V usage is TRBV28 and J usage is TRBJ1-2, with D possibly matching TRBD1 (6 bases). CDR3 length: 16 residues. V lost 5 bases, J lost 4 bases, and 20 bases lay in between. Germline values: CDR1 MDHEN, CDR2 SYDVKM. The CDR3 bases that were read are TGTGCCAGCAGTCAAATAGGGGGAGAGGGGAGCTATGGC. It codes for CASSQIGGEGSYG. The complete CDR3 reads CASSQIGGEGSYGYTF.

CDR3 amino acids: CASFYPTADGYTF. The part of the CDR3 DNA that was read is TGTGCCAGTTTCTACCCGACTGCGGATGGC. The chain employs TRBV2 and TRBJ1-2; D is uncertain. The read ends 3 residues shy of where the CDR3 ends; the end is completed using the germline J gene. V was pared by 9 bases and J by 6 bases, with 17 bases between. This CDR3 is 13 amino acids long. Germline CDR1 and CDR2: SNHLY and FYNNEI.

CDR3 DNA (partial): TGTGCCAGCACCGCGACAGGTGGGGTTTATCAGCCC. This translates into CASTATGGVYQP. The entire CDR3 protein is CASTATGGVYQPQHF. The chain recombines TRBV6-2 or TRBV6-3 with TRBJ1-5; D is possibly TRBD1 (6 bases). The CDR3 end lies 3 residues beyond the end of the read and is filled in from the germline J gene. CDR1 and CDR2 (germline): MNHEY, SVGEGT. CDR3 length: 15 amino acids. V lost 7 bases and J 5 bases, leaving 18 bases between the germline ends.

As for this clone: The read is 3 residues too short to cover the CDR3 end, so that end is filled in from the germline J gene. The genes are TRBV4-1 and TRBJ2-3, with D perhaps matching TRBD1 (6 bases). Germline V gene sequence: CDR1 MGHRA, CDR2 YSYEKL. This CDR3 has 16 amino acids. Deletions cut 4 bases from V and 7 bases from J, with 21 bases between. The CDR3 DNA, read in part, is TGCGCCAGCAGCCGAACCCAAACAGGGAATTCAAATACG. Translated, it gives CASSRTQTGNSNT. The whole CDR3 protein is CASSRTQTGNSNTQYF.

Comment on this clone: Read sequence stops 3 residues before the CDR3 end, and the germline J gene provides the missing end. The sample has other DNA sequences that encode this CDR3 too. The rearrangement links TRBV19 to TRBJ1-2; 7 nucleotides align to TRBD1. The CDR3 spans 16 residues. Germline V CDR1 and CDR2: LNHDA, SQIVND (reference sequence). V dropped 0 bases and J dropped 4; count of bases not matched to a gene: 8. CDR3 region: CASSIDLSGTAYGYTF. The sequenced CDR3 bases are TGTGCCAGTAGTATAGATCTGTCGGGGACAGCCTATGGC. The full variable domain, in which reference TRBV19 and TRBJ1-2 provide the parts outside the CDR3, is DGGITQSPKYLFRKEGQNVTLSCEQNLNHDAMYWYRQDPGQGLRLIYYSQIVNDFQKGDIAEGYSVSREKKESFPLTVTSAQKNPTAFYLCASSIDLSGTAYGYTFGSGTRLTVV.

Concerning this clone itself: The CDR3 end is not reached by the read, which stops 3 residues before it; the germline J gene fills it in. The V and J genes are TRBV30 and TRBJ1-5; TRBD1 matches at 8 bases. The CDR3 consists of 15 residues. Germline V lookup: CDR1 GTSNPN, CDR2 SVGIG (reference sequence). V lost 0 bases to trimming and J lost 1 base; unmatched junction nucleotides: 2. CDR3 amino acids: CAWSVGQASNQPQHF. The CDR3 DNA, read in part, is TGTGCCTGGAGTGTGGGACAGGCGAGCAATCAGCCC. Based on the CDR3 plus reference TRBV30 and TRBJ1-5, the full variable domain is SQTIHQWPATLVQPVGSPLSLECTVEGTSNPNLYWYRQAAGRGLQLLFYSVGIGQISSEVPQNLSASRPQDRQFILSSKKLLLSDSGFYLCAWSVGQASNQPQHFGDGTRLSIL.

A word on this clone: The read gets to within 3 residues of the CDR3 end, and the germline J gene fills in the rest. The rearrangement joins TRBV4-2 to TRBJ2-7; a possible D gene is TRBD2 (6 bases). The CDR3 has 15 amino acids. Between the trimmed V and J ends, which lost 4 bases and 0 bases, there was a span of 13 bases. Germline assignment: CDR1 LGHNA and CDR2 YNFKEQ. The sequenced part of the CDR3 DNA is TGTGCCAGCAGCCTCCGCGGGGACGACTCCTACGAG. Protein: CASSLRGDDSYE. The complete CDR3 sequence is CASSLRGDDSYEQYF.

As concerns this clone: The sequenced fragment ends 3 residues before the CDR3 boundary, so the rest is inferred from the germline J gene. The chain joins TRBV10-1 to TRBJ2-3; D ambiguous. The CDR3 extends over 14 amino acids. V was shortened by 6 bases and J by 2 bases, with 12 bases between the two germline ends. The germline CDR1 and CDR2 sequences are WNHNN and SYGVQD (reference sequence). CDR3: CASSPRSDTDTQYF. The sequenced CDR3 bases are TGCGCCAGCAGCCCCAGGAGTGACACAGATACG.

Details on this clone: The read ends 3 residues before the CDR3 terminus; that terminus is restored from the germline J gene. The genes are TRBV5-1 and TRBJ1-1; 7 nucleotides match TRBD1. Trimming removed 3 bases from V and 4 bases from J; junction bases left unmatched: 15. Germline values: CDR1 SGHRS, CDR2 YFSETQ. The CDR3 sequence is 17 residues long. This chain's CDR3 is CASSWGQPIIRTTEAFF. The sequenced CDR3 bases are TGCGCCAGCAGCTGGGGACAGCCCATAATCCGGACCACTGAA. Full variable domain (rest looked up from reference TRBV5-1 and TRBJ1-1): KAGVTQTPRYLIKTRGQQVTLSCSPISGHRSVSWYQQTPGQGLQFLFEYFSETQRNKGNFPGRFSGRQFSNSRSEMNVSTLELGDSALYLCASSWGQPIIRTTEAFFGQGTRLTVV.

About this clone itself: The CDR3 end lies 3 residues beyond the end of the read and is filled in from the germline J gene. This chain connects TRBV19 to TRBJ2-3; TRBD1 matches 7 bases. V dropped 3 bases and J dropped 4; count of bases not matched to a gene: 7. The CDR3 loop spans 15 amino acids. The germline CDR1 and CDR2 sequences are LNHDA and SQIVND (reference sequence). The CDR3 spells CASSMWQGEADTQYF. The covered CDR3 bases are TGTGCCAGTAGTATGTGGCAGGGGGAAGCAGATACG. The whole variable domain, remainder taken from reference TRBV19 and TRBJ2-3, is DGGITQSPKYLFRKEGQNVTLSCEQNLNHDAMYWYRQDPGQGLRLIYYSQIVNDFQKGDIAEGYSVSREKKESFPLTVTSAQKNPTAFYLCASSMWQGEADTQYFGPGTRLTVL.

With respect to this clone: The read finishes 3 residues shy of the CDR3 end, and the germline J gene is used to complete it. The rearrangement links TRBV19 to TRBJ1-3; D unresolved. With 7 bases removed from V and 0 bases from J, the gap between germline ends came to 10 bases. Germline V gene lookup returns CDR1 LNHDA and CDR2 SQIVND (reference sequence). The CDR3 totals 14 residues. The sequenced part of the CDR3 DNA is TGTGCCAGTACCTCACAAAGCTCTGGAAACACC. Translating it yields CASTSQSSGNT. The entire CDR3 reads CASTSQSSGNTIYF.